Each of the 15 T cell receptor beta chains below was sequenced from the same sample in a study of shared clonotypes between healthy human individuals. Clones were sequenced by immunoSEQ multiplex PCR, and TCRdb holds only the in-frame ones, with some missing. The data contain 400,000 or so clones, approximately 96% of them seen just once; the ten biggest clones take up approximately 0.32%. The sample taken for sequencing was memory CD8+ T cells sorted from blood. This sample's subset: CD45RO+ cells pooled with CCR7-negative TemRA cells. The origin of the receptors is a man younger than 40 in good health.

As for this clone: Distinct nucleotide sequences in the sample also encode this CDR3. The chain employs TRBV11-3 and TRBJ2-7; D is ambiguous. Deletions cut 1 base from V and 2 bases from J, with 9 bases between. The CDR3 is 14 amino acids. CDR1 is SGHNT, CDR2 YENEEA, per germline. The chain's CDR3 is CASSLGIPPYEQYF. CDR3 coding DNA: TGTGCCAGCAGCTTAGGAATTCCGCCCTACGAGCAGTACTTC.

The chain recombines TRBV7-8 with TRBJ2-5, with TRBD1 identical over 9 bases. The junction had 11 bases not matched to a gene; V was cut back by 7 bases and J by 5 bases. Germline-derived CDR1 and CDR2 are SGHVS and FQNEAQ. This CDR3 contains 15 residues. CDR3 sequence reads: CASTGWNRGRETQYF. The CDR3 DNA reads TGTGCCAGCACCGGGTGGAACAGGGGGCGGGAGACCCAGTACTTC.

The chain joins TRBV28 to TRBJ1-2, with 9 bases matching TRBD1. This CDR3 is 13 amino acids long. Germline CDR1 reads MDHEN; CDR2 reads SYDVKM. The V and J ends lost 4 bases and 4 bases, in that order; junction bases with no gene match: 1. CDR3 loop: CASSWDRAYGYTF. The CDR3 DNA reads as TGTGCCAGCAGTTGGGACAGGGCCTATGGCTACACCTTC.

This clone was picked up a small number of times. The gene calls are TRBV6-5 and TRBJ2-7, with D hard to call. The CDR3 has 16 residues. Germline CDR1 and CDR2: MNHEY and SVGAGI. V dropped 0 bases and J dropped 3 bases, with 15 bases sitting between them. In nucleotides, the CDR3 is TGTGCCAGCAGTTACTCGGTGGTTTTTATCGGCTACGAGCAGTACTTC. Residues: CASSYSVVFIGYEQYF.

The chain employs TRBV10-3 and TRBJ2-2, with D perhaps matching TRBD1 or TRBD2 (5 bases each). CDR3 size: 14 residues. In germline, CDR1 is ENHRY, CDR2 SYGVKD. The V and J ends lost 8 bases and 0 bases respectively, with 10 bases between them. The CDR3 nucleotides are TGTGCCATCTCCGGGACCACGAACACCGGGGAGCTGTTTTTT. This gives the protein CAISGTTNTGELFF.

The chain couples TRBV2 to TRBJ1-3; TRBD1 is a possible D gene (5 bases). Germline loops: CDR1 SNHLY, CDR2 FYNNEI. There are 14 residues in the CDR3. Trimming removed 8 bases from V and 0 bases from J, with 11 bases in between. The CDR3 here is CASGQGSSGNTIYF. CDR3 coding DNA: TGTGCCAGCGGTCAGGGCAGCTCTGGAAACACCATATATTTT.

The J gene is TRBJ1-2, the V gene TRBV6-1; unclear D gene. Germline V gene sequence: CDR1 MNHNS, CDR2 SASEGT. Trimming cost V 2 bases and J 4 bases, with 17 bases left between them. This CDR3 has 16 residues. DNA for the CDR3: TGTGCCAGCAGTGAATGGGCGGCCATCATTCCCTATGGCTACACCTTC. Protein: CASSEWAAIIPYGYTF.

The J gene is TRBJ2-3, the V gene TRBV11-2, with 8 bases matching TRBD2. Germline trimming cut 5 bases from V and 4 bases from J; bases unmatched to any gene: 11. CDR3 length: 16 amino acids. Per germline, CDR1 SGHAT and CDR2 FQNNGV. CDR3 in amino acids: CASSLYSGTGPDTQYF. In nucleotides, the CDR3 is TGTGCCAGCAGCCTCTATAGCGGGACGGGCCCAGATACGCAGTATTTT.

V is TRBV9 and J is TRBJ2-1, with 8 bases lining up with TRBD2. The CDR3 loop spans 14 amino acids. V dropped 3 bases and J dropped 8; count of bases not matched to a gene: 7. Looked up from germline, CDR1 is SGDLS and CDR2 is YYNGEE. DNA of the CDR3: TGTGCCAGCAGCGCCGGCAGCGGGAGAGATGAGCAGTTCTTC. It codes for CASSAGSGRDEQFF.

As regards this clone: Other nucleotide sequences in the sample specify the same CDR3. The chain carries TRBV5-1 and TRBJ2-1, with D uncertain. This CDR3 is 14 amino acids long. CDR1 SGHRS and CDR2 YFSETQ come from the germline V gene. V shed 1 base and J shed 1 base, with 6 bases lying between them. This chain's CDR3 is CASSLTVSYNEQFF. CDR3 bases: TGCGCCAGCAGCTTGACAGTTTCCTACAATGAGCAGTTCTTC.

The chain couples TRBV11-3 to TRBJ2-1; 8 nucleotides match TRBD2. V gave up 3 bases and J gave up 7 bases; unmatched junction bases: 11. The CDR3 length is 16 residues. From germline, CDR1 is SGHNT and CDR2 YENEEA. The CDR3 region is CASSFRGAGVGNEQFF. In nucleotides, the CDR3 is TGTGCCAGCAGCTTCCGCGGAGCGGGAGTGGGGAATGAGCAGTTCTTC.

The gene calls are TRBV7-2 and TRBJ2-5; D unresolved. CDR3 length: 12 residues. Germline-derived CDR1 and CDR2 are SGHTA and FQGNSA. V lost 6 bases and J 5 bases, leaving 10 bases between the germline ends. CDR3 amino acids: CASSRRRETQYF. The CDR3 DNA sequence: TGTGCCAGCAGTCGAAGACGGGAGACCCAGTACTTC. The full variable domain, completed using reference TRBV7-2 and TRBJ2-5, is GAGVSQSPSNKVTEKGKDVELRCDPISGHTALYWYRQSLGQGLEFLIYFQGNSAPDKSGLPSDRFSAERTGGSVSTLTIQRTQQEDSAVYLCASSRRRETQYFGPGTRLLVL.

This chain joins TRBV9 and TRBJ2-5; TRBD2 matches at 8 bases. The V gene's germline CDR1 is SGDLS and CDR2 YYNGEE. This CDR3 is 14 amino acids long. Trimming at V came to 0 bases and at J to 2 bases, leaving 0 bases not matched to a gene. The CDR3 DNA reads TGTGCCAGCAGCGTAGCGGGAGGGCAAGAGACCCAGTACTTC. It specifies CASSVAGGQETQYF.

The CDR3 loop is CASSRDGRAFF. The DNA of the CDR3 is TGTGCCAGCAGTCGCGACGGGAGGGCTTTCTTT. The chain combines TRBV6-5 with TRBJ1-1, with unresolved D. Trimming took off 5 bases at V and 11 bases at J, with 12 bases between the two ends. Germline V CDR1 and CDR2: MNHEY, SVGAGI. This CDR3 has 11 residues.

This chain uses TRBV28 with TRBJ1-4, with D perhaps matching TRBD1 (5 bases). Per the germline V gene, CDR1 is MDHEN and CDR2 is SYDVKM. CDR3 length equals 15 residues. With 6 bases removed from V and 6 bases from J, the gap between germline ends came to 17 bases. The CDR3 protein is CASRFQGEEDEKLFF. Here the CDR3 DNA reads TGTGCCAGCAGGTTCCAGGGAGAGGAAGATGAAAAACTGTTTTTT.